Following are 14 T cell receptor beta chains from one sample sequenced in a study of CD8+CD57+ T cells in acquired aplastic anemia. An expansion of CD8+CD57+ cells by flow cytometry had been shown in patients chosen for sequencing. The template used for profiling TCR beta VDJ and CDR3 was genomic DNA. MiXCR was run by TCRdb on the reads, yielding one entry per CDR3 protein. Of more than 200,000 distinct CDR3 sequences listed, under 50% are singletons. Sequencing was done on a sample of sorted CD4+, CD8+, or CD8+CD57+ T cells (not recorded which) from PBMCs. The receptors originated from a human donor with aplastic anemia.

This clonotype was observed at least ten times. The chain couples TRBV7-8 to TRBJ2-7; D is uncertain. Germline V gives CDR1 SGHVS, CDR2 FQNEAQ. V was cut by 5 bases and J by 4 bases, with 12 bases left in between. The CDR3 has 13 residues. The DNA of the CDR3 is TGTGCCAGCAGCCGTCCCACTATTTACGAGCAGTACTTC. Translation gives CASSRPTIYEQYF.

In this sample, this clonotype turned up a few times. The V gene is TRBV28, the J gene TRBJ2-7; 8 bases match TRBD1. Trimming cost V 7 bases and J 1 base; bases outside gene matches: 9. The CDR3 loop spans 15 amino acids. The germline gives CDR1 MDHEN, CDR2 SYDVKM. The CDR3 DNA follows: TGTGCCAGCATAGGGCCGGACAGGGATTCCTACGAGCAGTACTTC. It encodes CASIGPDRDSYEQYF. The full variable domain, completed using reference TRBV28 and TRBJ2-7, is DVKVTQSSRYLVKRTGEKVFLECVQDMDHENMFWYRQDPGLGLRLIYFSYDVKMKEKGDIPEGYSVSREKKERFSLILESASTNQTSMYLCASIGPDRDSYEQYFGPGTRLTVT.

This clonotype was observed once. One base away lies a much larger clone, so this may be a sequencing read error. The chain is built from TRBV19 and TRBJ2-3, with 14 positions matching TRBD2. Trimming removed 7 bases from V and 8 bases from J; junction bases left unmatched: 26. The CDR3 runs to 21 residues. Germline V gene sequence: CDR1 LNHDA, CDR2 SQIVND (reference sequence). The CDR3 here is CASKRPGQAKGLAGVEGTQYF. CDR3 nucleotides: TGTGCCAGTAAAAGACCCGGACAGGCGAAGGGACTAGCGGGGGTCGAGGGTACGCAGTATTTT.

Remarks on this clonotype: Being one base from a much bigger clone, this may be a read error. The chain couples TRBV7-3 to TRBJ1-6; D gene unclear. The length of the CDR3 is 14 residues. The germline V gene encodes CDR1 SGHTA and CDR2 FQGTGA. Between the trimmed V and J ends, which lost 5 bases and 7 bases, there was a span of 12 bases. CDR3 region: CASSLGDWNSPLHF. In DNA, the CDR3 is TGTGCCAGCAGCCTGGGAGACTGGAATTCACCCCTCCACTTT.

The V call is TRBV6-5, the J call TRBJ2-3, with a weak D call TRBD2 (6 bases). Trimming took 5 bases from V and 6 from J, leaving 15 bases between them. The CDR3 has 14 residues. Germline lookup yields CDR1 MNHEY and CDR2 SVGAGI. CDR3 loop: CASSLGGAADTQYF. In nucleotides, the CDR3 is TGTGCCAGCAGTCTAGGAGGGGCAGCGGATACGCAGTATTTT.

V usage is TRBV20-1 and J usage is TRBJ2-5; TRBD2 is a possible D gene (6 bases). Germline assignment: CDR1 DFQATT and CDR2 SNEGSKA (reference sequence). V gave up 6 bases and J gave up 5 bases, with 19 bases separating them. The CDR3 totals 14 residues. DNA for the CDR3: TGCAGTGCACCAACGGAGGGTACCGGGGAGACCCAGTACTTC. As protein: CSAPTEGTGETQYF.

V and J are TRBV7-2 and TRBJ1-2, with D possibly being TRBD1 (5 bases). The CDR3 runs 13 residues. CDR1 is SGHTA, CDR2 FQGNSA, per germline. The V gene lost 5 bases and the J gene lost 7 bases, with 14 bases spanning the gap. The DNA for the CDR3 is TGTGCCAGCAGCCTGGGGTTAGGGGTTGGCTACACCTTC. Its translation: CASSLGLGVGYTF.

The CDR3 DNA reads TGTGCCAGCAGCGTAGGGCAGGGGGCTGAAAAACTGTTTTTT. Its translation is CASSVGQGAEKLFF. The chain carries TRBV9 and TRBJ1-4; 8 positions match TRBD1. With 0 bases clipped from V and 7 bases from J, the junction kept 2 bases outside the gene matches. The CDR3 has 14 amino acids. From germline, CDR1 is SGDLS and CDR2 YYNGEE. Based on the CDR3 plus reference TRBV9 and TRBJ1-4, the full variable domain is DSGVTQTPKHLITATGQRVTLRCSPRSGDLSVYWYQQSLDQGLQFLIQYYNGEERAKGNILERFSAQQFPDLHSELNLSSLELGDSALYFCASSVGQGAEKLFFGSGTQLSVL.

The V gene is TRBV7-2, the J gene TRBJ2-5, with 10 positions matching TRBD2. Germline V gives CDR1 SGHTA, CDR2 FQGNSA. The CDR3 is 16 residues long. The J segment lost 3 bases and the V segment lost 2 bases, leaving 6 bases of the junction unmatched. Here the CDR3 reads CASSLNPSGGEETQYF. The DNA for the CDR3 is TGTGCCAGCAGCTTAAACCCTAGCGGGGGAGAAGAGACCCAGTACTTC.

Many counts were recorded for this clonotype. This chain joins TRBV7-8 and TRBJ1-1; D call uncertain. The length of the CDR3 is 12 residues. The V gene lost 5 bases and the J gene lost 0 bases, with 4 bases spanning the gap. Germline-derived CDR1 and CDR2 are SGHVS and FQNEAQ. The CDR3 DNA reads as TGTGCCAGCAGCCGGATGAACACTGAAGCTTTCTTT. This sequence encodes CASSRMNTEAFF.

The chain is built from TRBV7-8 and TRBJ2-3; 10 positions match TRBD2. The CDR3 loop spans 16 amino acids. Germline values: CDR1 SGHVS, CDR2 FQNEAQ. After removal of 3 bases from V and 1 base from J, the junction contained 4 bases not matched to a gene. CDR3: CASSLSSGGGTDTQYF. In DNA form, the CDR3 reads TGTGCCAGCAGCTTGTCTAGCGGGGGAGGCACAGATACGCAGTATTTT. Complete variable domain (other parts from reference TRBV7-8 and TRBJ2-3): GAGVSQSPRYKVAKRGQDVALRCDPISGHVSLFWYQQALGQGPEFLTYFQNEAQLDKSGLPSDRFFAERPEGSVSTLKIQRTQQEDSAVYLCASSLSSGGGTDTQYFGPGTRLTVL.

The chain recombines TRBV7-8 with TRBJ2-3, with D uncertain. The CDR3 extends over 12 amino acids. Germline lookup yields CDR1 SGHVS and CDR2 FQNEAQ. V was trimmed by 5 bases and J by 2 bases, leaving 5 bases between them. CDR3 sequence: CASSHFTDTQYF. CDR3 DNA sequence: TGTGCCAGCAGCCACTTCACAGATACGCAGTATTTT. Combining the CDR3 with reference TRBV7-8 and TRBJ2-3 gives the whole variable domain GAGVSQSPRYKVAKRGQDVALRCDPISGHVSLFWYQQALGQGPEFLTYFQNEAQLDKSGLPSDRFFAERPEGSVSTLKIQRTQQEDSAVYLCASSHFTDTQYFGPGTRLTVL.

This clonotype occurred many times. The CDR3 loop is CASSLWRASYNSPLHF. Written as DNA, the CDR3 is TGTGCCAGCAGCTTATGGAGGGCCTCCTATAATTCACCCCTCCACTTT. This sequence joins TRBV13 and TRBJ1-6; D unclear. Germline V CDR1 and CDR2: PRHDT, FYEKMQ (reference sequence). The V and J ends lost 2 bases and 0 bases respectively, with 8 bases between them. The CDR3 extends over 16 amino acids.

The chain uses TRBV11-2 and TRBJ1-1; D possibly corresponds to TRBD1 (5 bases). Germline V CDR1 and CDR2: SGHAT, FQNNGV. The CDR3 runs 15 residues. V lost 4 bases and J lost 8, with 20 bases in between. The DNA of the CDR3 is TGTGCCAGCAGCTCTTCCGGGACCGTGAACAAGGAAGCTTTCTTT. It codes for CASSSSGTVNKEAFF.